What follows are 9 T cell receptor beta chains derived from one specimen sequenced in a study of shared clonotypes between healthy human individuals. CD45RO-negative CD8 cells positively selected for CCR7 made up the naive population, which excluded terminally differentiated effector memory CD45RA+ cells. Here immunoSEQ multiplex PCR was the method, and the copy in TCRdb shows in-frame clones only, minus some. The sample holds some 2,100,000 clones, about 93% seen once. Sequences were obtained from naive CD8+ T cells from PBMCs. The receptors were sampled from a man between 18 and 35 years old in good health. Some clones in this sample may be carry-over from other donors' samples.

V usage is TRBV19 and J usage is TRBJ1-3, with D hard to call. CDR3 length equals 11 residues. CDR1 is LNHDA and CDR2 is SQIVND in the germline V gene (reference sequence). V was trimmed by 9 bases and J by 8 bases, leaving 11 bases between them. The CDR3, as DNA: TGTGCCAGCCAGACTTCTCACACCATATATTTT. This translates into CASQTSHTIYF.

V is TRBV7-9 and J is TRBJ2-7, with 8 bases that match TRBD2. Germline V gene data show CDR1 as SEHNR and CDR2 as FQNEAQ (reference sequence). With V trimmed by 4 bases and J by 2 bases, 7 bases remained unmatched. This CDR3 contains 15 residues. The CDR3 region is CASSSGTSDPYEQYF. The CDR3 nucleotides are TGTGCCAGCAGCTCCGGGACTAGTGATCCCTACGAGCAGTACTTC.

The CDR3 sequence: CASKATDRGRLETQYF. Here the CDR3 DNA reads TGTGCCAGCAAGGCGACGGACAGGGGGCGTTTAGAGACCCAGTACTTC. The gene calls are TRBV19 and TRBJ2-5; the match to TRBD1 covers 11 bases. The CDR3 loop spans 16 amino acids. With 9 bases clipped from V and 4 bases from J, the junction kept 13 bases outside the gene matches. CDR1 LNHDA and CDR2 SQIVND come from the germline V gene (reference sequence).

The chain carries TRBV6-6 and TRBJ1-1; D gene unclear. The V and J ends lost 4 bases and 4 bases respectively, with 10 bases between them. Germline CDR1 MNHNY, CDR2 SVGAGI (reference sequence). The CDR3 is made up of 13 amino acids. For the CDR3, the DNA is TGTGCCAGCAGTTCCCCCTGGGGCACTGAAGCTTTCTTT. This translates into CASSSPWGTEAFF.

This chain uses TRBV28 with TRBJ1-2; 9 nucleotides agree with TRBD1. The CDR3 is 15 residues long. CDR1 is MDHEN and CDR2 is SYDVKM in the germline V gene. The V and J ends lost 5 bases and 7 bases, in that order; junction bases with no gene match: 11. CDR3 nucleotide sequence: TGTGCCAGCAGTACTGTTTGGACAGGGGTGGGTGGCTACACCTTC. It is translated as CASSTVWTGVGGYTF.

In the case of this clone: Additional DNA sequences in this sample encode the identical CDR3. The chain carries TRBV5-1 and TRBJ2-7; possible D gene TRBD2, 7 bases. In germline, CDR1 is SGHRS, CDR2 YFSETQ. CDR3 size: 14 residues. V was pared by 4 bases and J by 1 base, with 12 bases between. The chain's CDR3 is CASSPRGGSYEQYF. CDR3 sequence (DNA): TGCGCCAGCAGCCCTAGGGGGGGGTCCTACGAGCAGTACTTC.

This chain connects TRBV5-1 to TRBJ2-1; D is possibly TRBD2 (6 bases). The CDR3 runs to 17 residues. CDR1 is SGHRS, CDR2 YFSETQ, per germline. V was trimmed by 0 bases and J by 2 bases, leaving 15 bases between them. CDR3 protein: CASSLVGTVGPYNEQFF. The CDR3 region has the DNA TGCGCCAGCAGCTTGGTGGGGACTGTAGGACCCTACAATGAGCAGTTCTTC.

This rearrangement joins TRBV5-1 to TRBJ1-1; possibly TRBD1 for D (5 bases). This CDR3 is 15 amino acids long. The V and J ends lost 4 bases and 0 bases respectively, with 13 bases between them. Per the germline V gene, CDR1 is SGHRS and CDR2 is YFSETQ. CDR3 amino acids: CASSPRGPLNTEAFF. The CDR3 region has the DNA TGCGCCAGCAGCCCGCGGGGACCTTTGAACACTGAAGCTTTCTTT.

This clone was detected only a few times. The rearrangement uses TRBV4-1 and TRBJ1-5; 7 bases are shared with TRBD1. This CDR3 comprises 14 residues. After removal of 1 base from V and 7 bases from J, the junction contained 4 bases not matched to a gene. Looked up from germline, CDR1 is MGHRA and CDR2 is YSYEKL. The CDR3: CASSQVTGEQPQHF. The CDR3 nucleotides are TGCGCCAGCAGCCAAGTAACAGGGGAACAGCCCCAGCATTTT.